This T cell receptor (beta chain) was captured by sequencing in a study of tissue T cells after allogeneic stem cell transplantation. Points from the study as a whole: In patients and mice, blood and spleen missed much of tissue repertoire.

This CDR3 is 12 amino acids long. CDR1 and CDR2 (germline): NSHNY, SYGAGN. V was cut by 2 bases and J by 3 bases, with 2 bases left in between. Clones were sequenced by immunoSEQ multiplex PCR, and TCRdb holds only the in-frame ones, with some missing. Altogether about 4,000 clones are present, about 44% being singletons, with the ten largest covering 28%. Noted time point: mouse harvest day 14 after allogeneic transplant. Tail vein injection delivered 10^7 T-cell-depleted bone marrow cells and 10^6 splenic CD5+ T cells. Tissues came from B6→BALB/c major-mismatch GVHD mice at day 7 or 14. This clone rates as medium-sized. Its antigen remains unidentified. All gene names here are mouse names. The read halts 1 residue ahead of the CDR3 end, with the missing end drawn from the germline J gene.

The chain couples TRBV13-1 to TRBJ2-2, with D unresolved. What was sequenced was gut tissue. This clonotype was obtained from a female BALB/c mouse given C57BL/6 T cells with graft-versus-host disease after an allogeneic hematopoietic cell transplant. The DNA read from the CDR3 is TGTGCCAGCAGTGAATACACCGGGCAGCTCTAC. It yields the protein CASSEYTGQLY. The whole CDR3 sequence is CASSEYTGQLYF.